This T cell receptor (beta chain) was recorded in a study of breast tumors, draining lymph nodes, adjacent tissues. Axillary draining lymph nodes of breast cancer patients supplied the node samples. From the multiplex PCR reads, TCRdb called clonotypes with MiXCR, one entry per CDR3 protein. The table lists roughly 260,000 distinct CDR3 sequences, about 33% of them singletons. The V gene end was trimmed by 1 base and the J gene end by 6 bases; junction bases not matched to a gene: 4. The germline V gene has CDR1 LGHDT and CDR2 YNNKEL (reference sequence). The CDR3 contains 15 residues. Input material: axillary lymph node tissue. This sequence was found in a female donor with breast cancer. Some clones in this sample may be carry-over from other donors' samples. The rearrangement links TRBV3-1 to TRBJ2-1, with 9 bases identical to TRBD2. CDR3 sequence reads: CASSQGLAEANEQFF. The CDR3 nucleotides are TGTGCCAGCAGCCAAGGACTAGCGGAGGCCAATGAGCAGTTCTTC.